The 32 T cell receptor beta chains below all came from one sample that was sequenced in a study of human T cells and chemical hapten exposure. Regarding time point: patch test 2, 6 weeks after DPC sensitization. As to treatment: therapeutic diphenylcyclopropenone sensitization with weekly scalp DPC. TCRdb analysed the RACE reads with MiXCR anew, one entry per CDR3 protein. The repertoire holds tens of thousands of distinct CDR3 sequences, with roughly 10% as singletons. Source: whole blood, taken in connection with sensitization to the hapten diphenylcyclopropenone (DPC). These receptor sequences come from a woman younger than 45 with alopecia areata. Some clones in this sample may be carry-over from other donors' samples.

Ten or more counts support this clonotype. The rearrangement joins TRBV6-5 to TRBJ2-3; 7 nucleotides agree with TRBD1. V shed 4 bases, J shed 4 bases, and the junction held 5 bases outside the gene matches. This CDR3 contains 14 residues. From germline, CDR1 is MNHEY and CDR2 SVGAGI. CDR3 coding DNA: TGTGCCAGCAGTTTTACAGGGGTTGCAGATACGCAGTATTTT. Translating it yields CASSFTGVADTQYF.

The rearrangement links TRBV6-5 to TRBJ1-6; 9 bases are shared with TRBD1. J gave up 9 bases and V 2 bases, and 8 bases lay outside the gene matches. The germline V gene encodes CDR1 MNHEY and CDR2 SVGAGI. This CDR3 is built from 16 residues. In nucleotides, the CDR3 is TGTGCCAGCAGTTACACCGGACAGGGGATAAGTTCACCCCTCCACTTT. Its protein is CASSYTGQGISSPLHF.

This clonotype was picked up many times. CDR3 protein: CASSRERGGLRDTQYF. The CDR3 bases are TGCGCCAGCAGCAGAGAGCGGGGGGGCCTGAGAGATACGCAGTATTTT. J is TRBJ2-3 and V is TRBV5-1, with 10 bases aligning to TRBD2. CDR1 and CDR2 from the germline V gene are SGHRS and YFSETQ. With V trimmed by 4 bases and J by 5 bases, 10 bases remained unmatched. The CDR3 length is 16 residues.

This clonotype was detected many times. J is TRBJ1-6 and V is TRBV9; D is unclear. The CDR3 runs 14 residues. The germline V gene has CDR1 SGDLS and CDR2 YYNGEE. V dropped 0 bases and J dropped 8 bases, with 9 bases sitting between them. CDR3 sequence: CASSVASRDSPLHF. The CDR3 coding sequence is TGTGCCAGCAGCGTAGCTTCGAGGGATTCACCCCTCCACTTT. The entire variable domain, with the rest obtained from reference TRBV9 and TRBJ1-6, is as follows: DSGVTQTPKHLITATGQRVTLRCSPRSGDLSVYWYQQSLDQGLQFLIQYYNGEERAKGNILERFSAQQFPDLHSELNLSSLELGDSALYFCASSVASRDSPLHFGNGTRLTVT.

This clonotype has only a few counts. The CDR3 coding sequence is TGTGCCAGCACTATGCCCGGTCAGCCCCAGCATTTT. This translates into CASTMPGQPQHF. This chain uses TRBV12-3 or TRBV12-4 with TRBJ1-5; D unclear. The CDR3 contains 12 residues. Between the trimmed V and J ends, which lost 7 bases and 6 bases, there was a span of 10 bases.

This clonotype was detected only a few times. The V and J genes are TRBV20-1 and TRBJ2-1; D may match TRBD1 or TRBD2 (7 bases each). The CDR3 extends over 12 amino acids. The germline gives CDR1 DFQATT, CDR2 SNEGSKA (reference sequence). V was pared by 0 bases and J by 15 bases, with 15 bases between. The DNA of the CDR3 is TGCAGTGCTAGAGAGGGAGGGGGCTGGCCGTTCTTC. Its protein is CSAREGGGWPFF.

This clonotype was found many times. V is TRBV7-9 and J is TRBJ2-1; D could derive from TRBD1 or TRBD2 (5 bases each). V lost 3 bases to trimming and J lost 8 bases, with 14 bases between them. From germline, CDR1 is SEHNR and CDR2 FQNEAQ (reference sequence). The CDR3 is made up of 14 amino acids. The CDR3 bases are TGTGCCAGCAGCTTGGGGACCTACACCGATGAGCAGTTCTTC. Residues: CASSLGTYTDEQFF.

A remark on this clonotype: A read error is possible here, since a much larger clone lies one base away. V gene TRBV5-1 combines with J gene TRBJ2-4; tentative D call: TRBD2 (5 bases). From germline, CDR1 is SGHRS and CDR2 YFSETQ. The CDR3 runs 14 residues. CDR3 amino acids: CTSSFQDGGNIQYF. DNA for the CDR3: TGCACCAGCAGCTTCCAGGACGGAGGAAACATTCAGTACTTC.

The sample holds many counts of this clonotype. V gene TRBV9 combines with J gene TRBJ2-7; D call uncertain. Trimming pared 0 bases from V and 0 bases from J, leaving 7 bases between. The length of the CDR3 is 14 residues. From germline, CDR1 is SGDLS and CDR2 YYNGEE. The CDR3 is CASSVGLLSYEQYF. The CDR3 DNA reads as TGTGCCAGCAGCGTAGGTTTGCTCTCCTACGAGCAGTACTTC.

This clonotype turned up a few times. The chain uses TRBV7-6 and TRBJ2-6; TRBD1 matches at 7 bases. The CDR3 covers 18 residues. Germline CDR1 and CDR2: SGHVS and FNYEAQ. Trimming removed 1 base from V and 0 bases from J; junction bases left unmatched: 6. The CDR3 here is CASSLGGQAHSGANVLTF. In DNA form, the CDR3 reads TGTGCCAGCAGCTTAGGCGGACAGGCCCACTCTGGGGCCAACGTCCTGACTTTC.

This clonotype appeared once. The J gene is TRBJ1-1, the V gene TRBV11-3; D gene ambiguous. V was clipped by 4 bases and J by 4 bases, with 10 bases between them. Germline V gene data show CDR1 as SGHNT and CDR2 as YENEEA. This CDR3 region has 13 residues. CDR3 in amino acids: CASSSTWGTEAFF. The CDR3 coding sequence is TGTGCCAGCAGCTCGACTTGGGGCACTGAAGCTTTCTTT.

The chain has TRBV5-1 and TRBJ2-6; no clear D gene. The V gene lost 4 bases and the J gene lost 4 bases, with 6 bases spanning the gap. The CDR3 is 13 amino acids. From germline, CDR1 is SGHRS and CDR2 YFSETQ. CDR3 sequence reads: CASSPEGANVLTF. The CDR3 nucleotides are TGCGCCAGCAGCCCTGAAGGGGCCAACGTCCTGACTTTC.

A few counts support this clonotype. The genes are TRBV6-5 and TRBJ2-1; 8 bases match TRBD1. CDR3 length equals 15 residues. Germline V lookup: CDR1 MNHEY, CDR2 SVGAGI. Trimming at V came to 2 bases and at J to 5 bases, leaving 5 bases not matched to a gene. CDR3 DNA: TGTGCCAGCAGTTACGGACAGGGTTGGAACAATGAGCAGTTCTTC. Translated, it gives CASSYGQGWNNEQFF.

Many counts were recorded for this clonotype. V is TRBV18 and J is TRBJ1-5; 8 bases agree with TRBD1. CDR1 and CDR2 (germline): KGHSH, LQKENI. The CDR3 length is 15 residues. V gave up 5 bases and J gave up 1 base; unmatched junction bases: 4. The DNA of the CDR3 is TGTGCCAGCTCAGGACAGGGCTCCAGCAATCAGCCCCAGCATTTT. Residues: CASSGQGSSNQPQHF.

This clonotype was seen repeatedly, ten times or more. The chain joins TRBV9 to TRBJ2-2; 12 nucleotides agree with TRBD2. Unmatched junction bases numbered 3, after V lost 4 bases and J lost 5 bases. CDR1 and CDR2 from the germline V gene are SGDLS and YYNGEE. This CDR3 has 15 residues. DNA of the CDR3: TGTGCCAGCAGCATCACTAGCGGGGGGACCGGGGAGCTGTTTTTT. As protein: CASSITSGGTGELFF.

Of note for this clonotype: This sequence may be a read error, since a much larger clone differs from it by one base. The rearrangement uses TRBV7-2 and TRBJ2-7; D gene ambiguous. Germline CDR1 and CDR2: SGHTA and FQGNSA. The CDR3 is 14 residues long. The V and J ends lost 5 bases and 6 bases respectively, with 17 bases between them. The CDR3 sequence is CASSRSTHHVEQYF. Written as DNA, the CDR3 is TGTGCCAGCAGCCGGAGTACCCACCACGTCGAGCAGTACTTC.

This clonotype showed up just a few times. This sequence joins TRBV21-1 and TRBJ2-5. TRBV21-1 is recorded as a pseudogene. The CDR3 sequence is 13 residues long. This chain's CDR3 is CASSKQDQETQYF. For the CDR3, the DNA is TGTGCCAGCAGCAAACAGGACCAAGAGACCCAGTACTTC.

V gene TRBV2 combines with J gene TRBJ2-1, with no clear D. CDR3 size: 12 residues. Deletions cut 7 bases from V and 8 bases from J, with 12 bases between. The germline V gene encodes CDR1 SNHLY and CDR2 FYNNEI. The CDR3 spells CASKVAEDEQFF. In nucleotides, the CDR3 is TGTGCCAGCAAGGTCGCGGAAGATGAGCAGTTCTTC.

This clonotype was counted between two and nine times. V gene TRBV18 combines with J gene TRBJ1-1; no clear D. CDR1 and CDR2 from the germline V gene are KGHSH and LQKENI. V lost 2 bases to trimming and J lost 1 base, with 11 bases between them. The CDR3 runs 15 residues. The CDR3 DNA reads TGTGCCAGCTCACCAAACGGGAGACAGAACACTGAAGCTTTCTTT. Protein sequence: CASSPNGRQNTEAFF.

This clonotype appeared a few times. The chain links TRBV6-5 to TRBJ1-6, with unresolved D. In germline, CDR1 is MNHEY, CDR2 SVGAGI. The ends were cut back, 8 bases at V and 7 bases at J, with 15 bases in the middle. CDR3 length: 14 residues. In nucleotides, the CDR3 is TGTGCCAGCTTTGAGAGACAAAAGAATTCACCCCTCCACTTT. This sequence encodes CASFERQKNSPLHF.

The chain joins TRBV12-3 or TRBV12-4 to TRBJ2-1; 10 bases agree with TRBD2. The CDR3 is 17 residues long. J gave up 5 bases and V 3 bases, and 10 bases lay outside the gene matches. CDR3 region: CASSLTVSGGDNNEQFF. CDR3 in DNA: TGTGCCAGCAGTTTGACTGTCAGCGGGGGGGATAACAATGAGCAGTTCTTC.

Many counts were recorded for this clonotype. The rearrangement uses TRBV10-3 and TRBJ2-7; maybe TRBD1 (5 bases). The V end was cut by 7 bases, the J end by 3 bases, with 10 bases between. The CDR3 loop spans 12 amino acids. The germline V gene encodes CDR1 ENHRY and CDR2 SYGVKD. The CDR3 region has the DNA TGTGCCATCACAACCGACAGCTACGAGCAGTACTTC. Translating it yields CAITTDSYEQYF.

This clonotype was observed a handful of times. This chain uses TRBV5-4 with TRBJ2-1; 8 bases line up with TRBD2. Germline V gene data show CDR1 as SGHNT and CDR2 as YYREEE (reference sequence). This CDR3 region has 14 residues. V shed 2 bases, J shed 6 bases, and the junction held 4 bases outside the gene matches. CDR3 sequence: CASSFPGGPNEQFF. CDR3 in DNA: TGTGCCAGCAGCTTCCCGGGAGGGCCCAATGAGCAGTTCTTC.

At least ten counts were recorded for this clonotype. The V call is TRBV19, the J call TRBJ1-5; no reliable D call. V lost 0 bases to trimming and J lost 0 bases, with 12 bases between them. The CDR3 consists of 17 residues. Germline assignment: CDR1 LNHDA and CDR2 SQIVND (reference sequence). The CDR3 DNA reads TGTGCCAGTAGTATAGATGCGGCAGGTGTTAGCAATCAGCCCCAGCATTTT. It specifies CASSIDAAGVSNQPQHF. Based on the CDR3 plus reference TRBV19 and TRBJ1-5, the full variable domain is DGGITQSPKYLFRKEGQNVTLSCEQNLNHDAMYWYRQDPGQGLRLIYYSQIVNDFQKGDIAEGYSVSREKKESFPLTVTSAQKNPTAFYLCASSIDAAGVSNQPQHFGDGTRLSIL.

This clonotype was detected many times. V gene TRBV30 combines with J gene TRBJ1-3; no clear D gene. CDR3 length: 13 amino acids. The germline CDR1 and CDR2 sequences are GTSNPN and SVGIG (reference sequence). V gave up 3 bases and J gave up 0 bases, with 6 bases separating them. CDR3 DNA sequence: TGTGCCTGGAGCCCCACCTCTGGAAACACCATATATTTT. This sequence encodes CAWSPTSGNTIYF.

The chain employs TRBV6-2 or TRBV6-3 and TRBJ1-1; D is ambiguous. The CDR3 sequence is 13 residues long. CDR1 is MNHEY, CDR2 SVGEGT, per germline. The V and J ends lost 4 bases and 6 bases respectively, with 12 bases between them. The CDR3 loop reads CASSSHPPSEAFF. As DNA, the CDR3 is TGTGCCAGCAGTTCCCACCCCCCGTCTGAAGCTTTCTTT.

This clonotype was counted ten times or more. The chain combines TRBV5-1 with TRBJ2-2; D remains ambiguous. Germline V gene sequence: CDR1 SGHRS, CDR2 YFSETQ. V was pared by 4 bases and J by 4 bases, with 14 bases between. CDR3 length: 15 amino acids. CDR3 residues: CASSPRGDITGELFF. CDR3 nucleotide sequence: TGCGCCAGCAGCCCCCGAGGAGACATCACCGGGGAGCTGTTTTTT.

This clonotype was found many times. The rearrangement joins TRBV20-1 to TRBJ1-5; TRBD1 matches 8 bases. V dropped 1 base and J dropped 7; count of bases not matched to a gene: 9. The CDR3 consists of 15 residues. Germline CDR1 and CDR2: DFQATT and SNEGSKA (reference sequence). This CDR3 is CSARGQGASKQPQHF. The CDR3 DNA reads TGCAGTGCTAGAGGGCAGGGGGCGAGTAAGCAGCCCCAGCATTTT.

At least ten counts were recorded for this clonotype. The V gene is TRBV6-2 or TRBV6-3, the J gene TRBJ2-1; D is possibly TRBD2 (5 bases). The CDR3 length is 13 residues. Germline V gene data show CDR1 as MNHEY and CDR2 as SVGEGT. V lost 6 bases and J 9 bases, leaving 15 bases between the germline ends. CDR3 bases: TGTGCCAGCAGCAAAGCGATGAGCGGTGAGCAGTTCTTC. Its protein product is CASSKAMSGEQFF.

This clonotype showed up many times. The chain has TRBV29-1 and TRBJ2-1, with no clear D. The CDR3 has 13 amino acids. The germline V gene encodes CDR1 SQVTM and CDR2 ANQGSEA. The V end lost 3 bases, the J end lost 6 bases, and 12 bases lay between the germline ends. CDR3 sequence: CSVEVGVGNEQFF. The CDR3 DNA sequence: TGCAGCGTTGAGGTTGGGGTTGGCAATGAGCAGTTCTTC.

This clonotype was observed at least ten times. The CDR3 here is CASSYFNHPKSPLHF. CDR3 sequence (DNA): TGTGCCAGCAGTTACTTCAACCATCCGAAGTCACCCCTCCACTTT. The chain combines TRBV6-5 with TRBJ1-6; D is undetermined. Trimming stripped 1 base from V and 10 bases from J, with 14 bases between. Germline lookup yields CDR1 MNHEY and CDR2 SVGAGI. This CDR3 comprises 15 residues.

This clonotype was recorded many times. The chain carries TRBV29-1 and TRBJ2-1, with 9 bases that match TRBD2. The junction had 11 bases not matched to a gene; V was cut back by 7 bases and J by 7 bases. Per germline, CDR1 SQVTM and CDR2 ANQGSEA. The CDR3 consists of 14 residues. DNA for the CDR3: TGCAGCGGGCGTCTGGCGGGAGGGCGAAATGAGCAGTTCTTC. The encoded protein is CSGRLAGGRNEQFF.